This TCR beta chain was sequenced for a study of cytomegalovirus exposure and HLA in healthy donors. Study outcomes and limitations: The study recorded 150 to 200 TCR beta chains that were cytomegalovirus-associated.

This clone was recorded a few times. Its specificity is not known. The CDR3 has 16 residues. Germline V gives CDR1 MNHEY, CDR2 SVGAGI. V shed 4 bases and J 3 bases; nucleotides not matched to a gene: 6. Primers: 60 Vbeta forward and 13 Jbeta reverse. Libraries were prepared by immunoSEQ multiplex PCR; TCRdb keeps only in-frame clonotypes and omits some of them. There are roughly 160,000 clones in the sample; roughly 77% occur only once, and more than 3.5% lies in the top ten. This receptor was obtained from a man aged 30 to 39 in good health and CMV-seropositive. Specimen: PBMCs. The rearrangement uses TRBV6-5 and TRBJ2-3, with 11 bases matching TRBD2. In DNA form, the CDR3 reads TGTGCCAGCAGTTTGGTAGCGGGGGGGCCAACAGATACGCAGTATTTT. Translated: CASSLVAGGPTDTQYF.